These T cell receptor beta chains were read from a single sample in a study of shared clonotypes between healthy human individuals. Produced via immunoSEQ multiplex PCR; TCRdb's table is partial and in-frame only. The table shows millions of clones, with around nine tenths occurring only once. The sequenced material came from naive CD4+ T cells sorted from blood. Receptors originate from a young man in good health. Each CDR3 is given with its conserved first and last residue. D genes are given only for firm matches. Clone size, where shown, is once, few, many, or a class for clones that have expanded.

J: TRBJ2-3; V: TRBV10-3; size: NA; D: TRBD1; CDR3: CAIREWDRGTDTQYF; DNA: TGTGCCATCAGAGAGTGGGACAGGGGCACAGATACGCAGTATTTT
J: TRBJ2-2; V: TRBV6-6; size: NA; D: NA; CDR3: CASSYGGPNTGELFF; DNA: TGTGCCAGCAGTTACGGCGGTCCGAACACCGGGGAGCTGTTTTTT
J: TRBJ2-7; V: TRBV10-3; size: NA; D: NA; CDR3: CAISSKADSYEQYF; DNA: TGTGCCATCAGTAGTAAGGCAGACTCCTACGAGCAGTACTTC
J: TRBJ2-1; V: TRBV20-1; size: NA; D: NA; CDR3: CSATLANEQFF; DNA: TGCAGTGCTACTCTAGCGAATGAGCAGTTCTTC
J: TRBJ1-2; V: TRBV2; size: NA; D: NA; CDR3: CASRRENYGYTF; DNA: TGTGCCAGCAGGAGGGAGAACTATGGCTACACCTTC
J: TRBJ1-1; V: TRBV13; size: NA; D: NA; CDR3: CASSFLDRNTEAFF; DNA: TGTGCCAGCAGCTTCCTGGACAGGAACACTGAAGCTTTCTTT
J: TRBJ1-1; V: TRBV7-2; size: NA; D: NA; CDR3: CASSPGGEAFF; DNA: TGTGCCAGCAGCCCCGGCGGAGAAGCTTTCTTT
J: TRBJ1-5; V: TRBV7-9; size: NA; D: TRBD1; CDR3: CASSSGTVNQPQHF; DNA: TGTGCCAGCAGCTCAGGGACAGTTAATCAGCCCCAGCATTTT
J: TRBJ2-7; V: TRBV18; size: NA; D: NA; CDR3: CASSEGALILEQYF; DNA: TGTGCCAGCTCGGAGGGGGCTTTGATACTCGAGCAGTACTTC
J: TRBJ1-1; V: TRBV10-1; size: few; D: NA; CDR3: CASSEKGGAFF; DNA: TGCGCCAGCAGTGAAAAAGGGGGAGCTTTCTTT
J: TRBJ1-5; V: TRBV18; size: once; D: NA; CDR3: CASSPAGVGQPQHF; DNA: TGTGCCAGCTCTCCCGCAGGAGTAGGTCAGCCCCAGCATTTT
J: TRBJ2-2; V: TRBV13; size: NA; D: TRBD1; CDR3: CASSWGRTGGTGELFF; DNA: TGTGCCAGCAGCTGGGGAAGGACAGGGGGCACCGGGGAGCTGTTTTTT
J: TRBJ1-1; V: TRBV6-1; size: NA; D: NA; CDR3: CASILGGNTEAFF; DNA: TGTGCCAGCATCCTTGGGGGGAACACTGAAGCTTTCTTT
J: TRBJ2-3; V: TRBV1; size: NA; D: NA; CDR3: CTSSQDRASGGPDTQYF; DNA: TGCACCAGCAGCCAAGATAGGGCTAGCGGGGGCCCAGATACGCAGTATTTT
J: TRBJ2-7; V: TRBV7-6; size: NA; D: TRBD2; CDR3: CASSERTSGIDEQYF; DNA: TGTGCCAGCAGCGAACGGACTAGCGGGATCGACGAGCAGTACTTC
J: TRBJ1-1; V: TRBV7-8; size: NA; D: NA; CDR3: CASSLDSGRNTEAFF; DNA: TGTGCCAGCAGCTTAGATTCAGGCCGGAACACTGAAGCTTTCTTT
J: TRBJ2-7; V: TRBV18; size: NA; D: NA; CDR3: CASSPSSAGEQYF; DNA: TGTGCCAGCTCACCCTCCAGCGCGGGAGAGCAGTACTTC
J: TRBJ2-3; V: TRBV6-6; size: NA; D: NA; CDR3: CASSSQYYTDTQYF; DNA: TGTGCCAGCAGTTCGCAGTATTACACAGATACGCAGTATTTT
J: TRBJ1-6; V: TRBV2; size: NA; D: NA; CDR3: CASSEGGAGLGSPLHF; DNA: TGTGCCAGCAGTGAAGGGGGGGCCGGGCTTGGGTCACCCCTCCACTTT
J: TRBJ2-2; V: TRBV6-1; size: NA; D: TRBD1; CDR3: CASRDRVLTGELFF; DNA: TGTGCCAGCAGGGACAGGGTATTAACCGGGGAGCTGTTTTTT
J: TRBJ2-2; V: TRBV9; size: few; D: NA; CDR3: CASSVVAAGSGELFF; DNA: TGTGCCAGCAGCGTAGTAGCGGCGGGGTCCGGGGAGCTGTTTTTT
J: TRBJ1-1; V: TRBV29-1; size: NA; D: NA; CDR3: CSVSRPERNTEAFF; DNA: TGCAGCGTCTCCCGCCCGGAACGGAACACTGAAGCTTTCTTT
J: TRBJ1-5; V: TRBV6-1; size: NA; D: NA; CDR3: CASITGVNSNQPQHF; DNA: TGTGCCTCTATAACGGGGGTAAATAGCAATCAGCCCCAGCATTTT
J: TRBJ1-2; V: TRBV20-1; size: NA; D: NA; CDR3: CSARDLGFHTF; DNA: TGCAGTGCTAGAGATCTGGGGTTTCACACCTTC
J: TRBJ2-7; V: TRBV9; size: NA; D: TRBD1; CDR3: CASSVGPRQGGDEQYF; DNA: TGTGCCAGCAGCGTAGGGCCCCGACAGGGTGGCGACGAGCAGTACTTC
J: TRBJ2-3; V: TRBV11-2; size: NA; D: TRBD2; CDR3: CASSLTGGGGYADTQYF; DNA: TGTGCCAGCAGTCTCACTGGTGGCGGGGGTTATGCAGATACGCAGTATTTT
J: TRBJ2-4; V: TRBV5-1; size: NA; D: NA; CDR3: CASSLAGGPKNIQYF; DNA: TGCGCCAGCAGCTTGGCCGGGGGGCCAAAAAACATTCAGTACTTC
J: TRBJ2-1; V: TRBV7-2; size: NA; D: NA; CDR3: CASRLYNEQFF; DNA: TGTGCCAGCAGACTTTACAATGAGCAGTTCTTC
J: TRBJ2-5; V: TRBV4-3; size: NA; D: TRBD2; CDR3: CASSQDGGLGPQYF; DNA: TGCGCCAGCAGCCAAGATGGGGGACTAGGGCCCCAGTACTTC
J: TRBJ1-2; V: TRBV18; size: NA; D: TRBD1; CDR3: CASSPPITGGHGYTF; DNA: TGTGCCAGCTCACCACCGATTACAGGGGGCCATGGCTACACCTTC
J: TRBJ1-2; V: TRBV4-1; size: NA; D: TRBD1; CDR3: CASSQEQGIGYGYTF; DNA: TGCGCCAGCAGCCAAGAACAGGGGATCGGCTATGGCTACACCTTC
J: TRBJ2-2; V: TRBV7-9; size: once; D: TRBD2; CDR3: CASSLLAGATGELFF; DNA: TGTGCCAGCAGCCTGCTAGCGGGGGCCACCGGGGAGCTGTTTTTT